The rows below give T cell receptor beta chains drawn from one sample of a study of T cells after yellow fever vaccination. Using its own MiXCR run on the 5' RACE reads, TCRdb lists one record per CDR3 protein. The sample has about 320,000 distinct CDR3 sequences; about 11% are singletons. The specimen was CD4+ T cells sorted from PBMCs, collected 45 days after the yellow fever booster vaccination. Receptor source: a man between 18 and 29 years old who received the YFV17D yellow fever vaccine. Both conserved end residues are part of each CDR3. A D gene is named only where the DNA matches it firmly. Only some rows state a clone size, as once, few, many or a class for expanded clones.

d_gene,v_gene,abundance,j_gene,CDR3aa,CDR3nt
.,TRBV20-1,few,TRBJ2-3,CSARRGTPGTDTQYF,TGCAGTGCTAGAAGGGGGACCCCTGGCACAGATACGCAGTATTTT
TRBD1,TRBV28,many,TRBJ2-1,CASSEMGFGTGPNEQFF,TGTGCCAGCAGTGAAATGGGCTTTGGGACAGGGCCCAATGAGCAGTTCTTC
.,TRBV2,few,TRBJ2-5,CASSGSGTQETQYF,TGTGCCAGCAGTGGTTCCGGGACTCAAGAGACCCAGTACTTC
.,TRBV18,few,TRBJ1-1,CASSPPGVMNTEAFF,TGTGCCAGCTCACCTCCGGGCGTCATGAACACTGAAGCTTTCTTT
TRBD2,TRBV20-1,few,TRBJ2-3,CSARRTSGGAKPADTQYF,TGCAGTGCCAGAAGGACTAGCGGGGGGGCCAAACCGGCAGATACGCAGTATTTT
TRBD1,TRBV6-1,few,TRBJ1-5,CASSEGTGMRQPQHF,TGTGCCAGCAGTGAGGGGACAGGGATGAGGCAGCCCCAGCATTTT
.,TRBV29-1,.,TRBJ1-3,CSVHGGAGNTIYF,TGCAGCGTGCACGGGGGGGCTGGAAACACCATATATTTT
.,TRBV2,.,TRBJ2-5,CASNDPGAQYF,TGTGCCAGCAACGACCCCGGGGCCCAGTACTTC
.,TRBV7-9,.,TRBJ2-1,CASGLGPYNEQFF,TGTGCCAGCGGCCTCGGCCCCTACAATGAGCAGTTCTTC
.,TRBV9,few,TRBJ1-5,CASSVDLGGGQPQHF,TGTGCCAGCAGCGTAGATTTAGGGGGGGGTCAGCCCCAGCATTTT
.,TRBV6-5,once,TRBJ2-7,CASSYTSTYEQYF,TGTGCCAGCAGTTACACATCTACCTACGAGCAGTACTTC
.,TRBV11-2,few,TRBJ1-5,CASSLGLSQPQHF,TGTGCCAGCAGCTTGGGACTAAGTCAGCCCCAGCATTTT
TRBD1,TRBV12-3/TRBV12-4,many,TRBJ1-2,CASSPNGGQGRYGYTF,TGTGCCAGCAGTCCGAACGGGGGACAGGGCCGTTATGGCTACACCTTC
.,TRBV20-1,.,TRBJ2-3,CSRPGRPTDTQYF,TGCTCCCGACCAGGGAGACCCACAGATACGCAGTATTTT
.,TRBV6-2/TRBV6-3,few,TRBJ1-1,CASSLGGSYTEAFF,TGTGCCAGCAGTTTGGGGGGAAGCTACACTGAAGCTTTCTTT
.,TRBV6-2/TRBV6-3,few,TRBJ1-2,CASSPGALYGYTF,TGTGCCAGCAGTCCCGGGGCCTTGTATGGCTACACCTTC
TRBD2,TRBV28,many,TRBJ2-3,CASRAGGTDTQYF,TGTGCCAGCAGAGCGGGGGGCACAGATACGCAGTATTTT
TRBD1,TRBV5-1,many,TRBJ1-2,CASSADRVDGYTF,TGCGCCAGCAGCGCAGACAGGGTTGATGGCTACACCTTC
TRBD1,TRBV7-9,.,TRBJ2-5,CASSGGTGGETQYF,TGTGCCAGCAGCGGAGGGACAGGGGGAGAGACCCAGTACTTC
.,TRBV5-6,few,TRBJ1-6,CASSQAENSPLHF,TGTGCCAGCAGCCAGGCAGAGAATTCACCCCTCCACTTT
TRBD2,TRBV11-1,.,TRBJ2-1,CASNLRGSSYNEQFF,TGTGCCAGCAACCTGCGGGGGAGCTCCTACAATGAGCAGTTCTTC
.,TRBV9,.,TRBJ1-2,CASSASVGGYTF,TGTGCCAGCAGCGCTAGTGTGGGAGGCTACACCTTC
.,TRBV23-1,few,TRBJ1-2,CASSKASYGYTF,TGCGCCAGCAGTAAGGCCAGCTATGGCTACACCTTC
.,TRBV4-2,many,TRBJ2-3,CASSQPDPRGTQYF,TGTGCCAGCAGCCAACCAGACCCGCGGGGTACGCAGTATTTT
.,TRBV7-9,few,TRBJ1-4,CASSSHWRGSNEKLFF,TGTGCCAGCAGCTCCCACTGGAGGGGCTCTAATGAAAAACTGTTTTTT
.,TRBV7-2,few,TRBJ2-1,CASSSQTDYNEQFF,TGTGCCAGCAGCTCTCAGACAGACTACAATGAGCAGTTCTTC
TRBD1,TRBV5-1,few,TRBJ2-7,CASRPWTGDYSYEQYF,TGCGCCAGCAGGCCCTGGACAGGCGACTACTCCTACGAGCAGTACTTC
TRBD1,TRBV28,few,TRBJ1-6,CASTLQGGSYNSPLHF,TGTGCCAGCACTCTACAGGGGGGATCCTATAATTCACCCCTCCACTTT
.,TRBV7-9,many,TRBJ2-1,CASSLIANEQFF,TGTGCCAGCAGCCTAATAGCCAATGAGCAGTTCTTC
.,TRBV21-1,few,TRBJ1-1,CAPGGCPTLNTEAFF,TGTGCCCCCGGGGGCTGCCCCACCTTGAACACTGAAGCTTTCTTT
.,TRBV6-2/TRBV6-3,.,TRBJ1-1,CASSYSDPYTEAFF,TGTGCCAGCAGTTACTCGGACCCATACACTGAAGCTTTCTTT
TRBD2,TRBV7-2,.,TRBJ2-3,CASNAGGGQSHDTQYF,TGTGCCAGTAACGCGGGCGGGGGTCAGTCTCATGATACGCAGTATTTT
.,TRBV12-3/TRBV12-4,.,TRBJ1-4,CASSSPRGGLGEKLFF,TGTGCCAGCAGTTCCCCCAGAGGGGGACTAGGTGAAAAACTGTTTTTT
TRBD1,TRBV18,.,TRBJ2-1,CASSPPLGTGVNEQFF,TGTGCCAGCTCACCACCTTTAGGGACAGGGGTCAATGAGCAGTTCTTC
.,TRBV20-1,.,TRBJ1-1,CSATPPGSRTEAFF,TGCAGTGCTACCCCCCCGGGGTCCCGAACTGAAGCTTTCTTT
.,TRBV5-1,many,TRBJ1-6,CASSLRMTAGDNSPLHF,TGCGCCAGCAGCTTGCGTATGACGGCAGGGGATAATTCACCCCTCCACTTT
TRBD1,TRBV30,.,TRBJ1-2,CACTGTGGLRYTF,TGTGCCTGTACCGGGACAGGGGGACTTCGCTACACCTTC
.,TRBV7-2,.,TRBJ2-4,CASSYQDGPYIQYF,TGTGCCAGCAGCTATCAGGACGGTCCGTACATTCAGTACTTC
.,TRBV5-1,.,TRBJ1-1,CASSAGPSMNTEAFF,TGCGCCAGCAGCGCGGGACCCTCGATGAACACTGAAGCTTTCTTT
TRBD1,TRBV27,.,TRBJ2-4,CASSPGTGTAKNIQYF,TGTGCCAGCAGTCCGGGGACAGGGACAGCCAAAAACATTCAGTACTTC
TRBD2,TRBV5-4,.,TRBJ2-1,CASSSLTSGRYNEQFF,TGTGCCAGCAGCTCGCTGACTAGCGGGAGATACAATGAGCAGTTCTTC
TRBD1,TRBV20-1,.,TRBJ1-1,CSARARGQGGPEAFF,TGCAGTGCTAGAGCCCGGGGACAGGGGGGGCCTGAAGCTTTCTTT
.,TRBV6-5,.,TRBJ1-6,CASSRQRRVTLHF,TGTGCCAGCAGTCGGCAGAGAAGGGTCACCCTCCACTTT
.,TRBV19,few,TRBJ1-5,CASGGGEYSNQPQHF,TGTGCCAGCGGGGGAGGGGAATATAGCAATCAGCCCCAGCATTTT
TRBD2,TRBV12-3/TRBV12-4,few,TRBJ2-3,CASSFWASGGSDTQYF,TGTGCCAGCAGTTTCTGGGCTAGCGGGGGGTCAGATACGCAGTATTTT
TRBD2,TRBV4-2,few,TRBJ2-3,CASSQDVGGGTDTQYF,TGTGCCAGCAGCCAAGATGTCGGGGGGGGGACAGATACGCAGTATTTT
.,TRBV9,few,TRBJ2-5,CASSPPGFQETQYF,TGTGCCAGCAGCCCACCGGGGTTTCAAGAGACCCAGTACTTC
.,TRBV20-1,.,TRBJ1-2,CSATQTAYGYTF,TGCAGTGCTACCCAGACCGCCTATGGCTACACCTTC
.,TRBV9,.,TRBJ2-3,CASSAGAGSTDTQYF,TGTGCCAGCAGCGCCGGTGCGGGGAGCACAGATACGCAGTATTTT
.,TRBV7-9,many,TRBJ2-7,CASSRRGADEQYF,TGTGCCAGCAGCCGCAGGGGAGCGGACGAGCAGTACTTC
.,TRBV4-3,many,TRBJ1-5,CASSPEGTVNQPQHF,TGCGCCAGCAGCCCCGAGGGGACCGTTAATCAGCCCCAGCATTTT
.,TRBV12-3/TRBV12-4,many,TRBJ2-1,CASSLRGPHNEQFF,TGTGCCAGCAGTTTAAGAGGGCCCCATAATGAGCAGTTCTTC
TRBD2,TRBV7-2,.,TRBJ2-1,CASVPAGGFREQFF,TGTGCCAGCGTCCCGGCGGGGGGTTTCCGTGAGCAGTTCTTC
TRBD1,TRBV7-2,few,TRBJ2-7,CASSFRDRGRWSYEQYF,TGTGCCAGCAGCTTCCGGGACAGGGGGCGTTGGTCCTACGAGCAGTACTTC
.,TRBV21-1,many,TRBJ2-7,CASSKVNSYEQYF,TGTGCCAGCAGCAAAGTCAACTCCTACGAGCAGTACTTC
.,TRBV29-1,.,TRBJ2-3,CSVSGTITDTQYF,TGCAGCGTCTCCGGGACAATCACAGATACGCAGTATTTT
.,TRBV7-2,.,TRBJ2-1,CASSLGFRDNEQFF,TGTGCCAGCAGCTTAGGGTTCAGGGACAATGAGCAGTTCTTC